The present entry profiles one TCR beta chain with its context. This specimen comes from a study of blood T cell repertoires in COVID-19. Overall study: The samples span acute and convalescent COVID-19 from the United States, Italy and Spain.

The CDR3 consists of 15 residues. V was pared by 1 base and J by 4 bases, with 5 bases of the junction left unmatched. Per the germline V gene, CDR1 is GTSNPN and CDR2 is SVGIG (reference sequence). TCRdb keeps only in-frame clones here, not all; method: immunoSEQ multiplex PCR. The top ten clones hold about half of a sample with about 94,000 clones, 60% to 85% of them seen once. The sequenced sample consisted of peripheral blood. V gene TRBV30 combines with J gene TRBJ1-5; 9 bases are a match to TRBD1. This clonotype originated in a human donor in a cohort sampled during active COVID-19. The CDR3 sequence: CAWSARQGVNQPQHF. DNA for the CDR3: TGTGCCTGGAGTGCCCGACAGGGGGTAAATCAGCCCCAGCATTTT.